Below are 30 T cell receptor beta chains sequenced from a single sample in a study of vaccination and CD4 T cells after COVID-19. Regarding treatment: approximately 11-day PBMC culture with coronavirus spike peptide pools or control peptides (ViraFEST assay). Cultured CD4+ T cell DNA underwent sequencing with the Oncomine TCR Beta short-read assay. TCRdb ran MiXCR on the PCR reads and lists one entry per CDR3 protein. The sample records about 18,000 distinct CDR3 sequences, over 55% being singletons. The antigens for these receptors are not known. The specimen was CD4+ T cells from blood, cultured in vitro, collected after SARS-CoV-2 vaccination. The origin of the receptors is a human donor who had recovered from COVID-19.

The chain is built from TRBV6-1 and TRBJ1-3; D might be TRBD1 (5 bases). CDR1 MNHNS and CDR2 SASEGT come from the germline V gene. This CDR3 region has 17 residues. V lost 6 bases, J lost 0 bases, and 18 bases lay in between. The CDR3 DNA reads TGTGCCAGCAGAGACCGGGGACGGAGCATCTCTGGAAACACCATATATTTT. This codes for CASRDRGRSISGNTIYF.

The chain employs TRBV12-3 or TRBV12-4 and TRBJ2-5, with TRBD1 matching over 10 bases. J gave up 4 bases and V 6 bases, and 11 bases lay outside the gene matches. The CDR3 is made up of 16 amino acids. CDR3 DNA: TGTGCCAGCAGCCGTATGACAGGGGGCGGTGTAGAGACCCAGTACTTC. This sequence encodes CASSRMTGGGVETQYF.

This clonotype was seen a single time. The CDR3 loop reads CASSPSLPFDRELFF. In nucleotides, the CDR3 is TGTGCCAGCAGCCCCTCGCTGCCCTTTGACAGGGAACTGTTTTTT. The chain combines TRBV7-9 with TRBJ1-4, with TRBD1 matching over 7 bases. J gave up 12 bases and V 5 bases, and 15 bases lay outside the gene matches. CDR1 and CDR2 from the germline V gene are SEHNR and FQNEAQ (reference sequence). The CDR3 runs 15 residues.

The V gene is TRBV19, the J gene TRBJ2-1; 9 bases match TRBD2. CDR1 LNHDA and CDR2 SQIVND come from the germline V gene (reference sequence). J lost 2 bases, V lost 4 bases, and 6 bases had no gene match. The CDR3 is 16 residues long. In DNA form, the CDR3 reads TGTGCCAGTAGTAAAGAACCTAGCGGGGCCTACAATGAGCAGTTCTTC. The encoded protein is CASSKEPSGAYNEQFF.

The chain joins TRBV30 to TRBJ2-7; 7 nucleotides line up with TRBD2. Per the germline V gene, CDR1 is GTSNPN and CDR2 is SVGIG (reference sequence). Unmatched junction bases numbered 2, after V lost 1 base and J lost 5 bases. The CDR3 has 12 residues. CDR3 protein: CAWSERGNEQYF. DNA of the CDR3: TGTGCCTGGAGTGAGCGGGGCAACGAGCAGTACTTC.

J is TRBJ1-5 and V is TRBV6-4; possible D gene TRBD1, 6 bases. The CDR3 runs to 16 residues. V dropped 0 bases and J dropped 2 bases, with 11 bases sitting between them. From germline, CDR1 is MRHNA and CDR2 SNTAGT. CDR3 region: CASSDSQDSRNQPQHF. The CDR3 nucleotides are TGTGCCAGCAGTGACTCACAGGACAGCCGCAATCAGCCCCAGCATTTT.

This chain joins TRBV11-2 and TRBJ1-1; D uncertain. Trimming cost V 1 base and J 6 bases, with 6 bases left between them. The CDR3 extends over 12 amino acids. Germline CDR1 is SGHAT and CDR2 is FQNNGV. As DNA, the CDR3 is TGTGCCAGCAGCTTAGTGGGTGCTGAAGCTTTCTTT. Translating it yields CASSLVGAEAFF.

The chain couples TRBV27 to TRBJ1-5; unclear D gene. The CDR3 runs to 16 residues. V was shortened by 5 bases and J by 0 bases, with 14 bases between the two germline ends. CDR1 and CDR2 from the germline V gene are MNHEY and SMNVEV (reference sequence). CDR3 residues: CASSAKGPYSNQPQHF. CDR3 nucleotides: TGTGCCAGCAGTGCTAAAGGGCCTTATAGCAATCAGCCCCAGCATTTT.

The chain recombines TRBV29-1 with TRBJ2-2; D call uncertain. CDR1 and CDR2 from the germline V gene are SQVTM and ANQGSEA. The V gene lost 5 bases and the J gene lost 1 base, with 5 bases spanning the gap. The CDR3 extends over 12 amino acids. The CDR3 DNA is TGCAGCGTTAACGAGAACACCGGGGAGCTGTTTTTT. It encodes CSVNENTGELFF.

The chain uses TRBV6-1 and TRBJ2-7, with 7 positions matching TRBD1. Unmatched junction bases numbered 10, after V lost 5 bases and J lost 6 bases. CDR1 is MNHNS and CDR2 is SASEGT in the germline V gene. CDR3 length: 14 residues. The DNA of the CDR3 is TGTGCCAGCAGTCAGAGAAGGGACAGTAGCGAGCAGTACTTC. It is translated as CASSQRRDSSEQYF.

This clonotype was detected only a few times. The CDR3 nucleotides read TGTGCCAGCTACGCGGCCAGGGGGATCTATGGCTACACCTTC. It encodes CASYAARGIYGYTF. This chain links TRBV6-1 with TRBJ1-2, with 7 bases matching TRBD1. With 8 bases clipped from V and 4 bases from J, the junction kept 10 bases outside the gene matches. This CDR3 has 14 amino acids. Germline-derived CDR1 and CDR2 are MNHNS and SASEGT.

In this sample, this clonotype turned up a few times. V gene TRBV7-8 combines with J gene TRBJ2-7; D gene ambiguous. With 3 bases removed from V and 6 bases from J, the gap between germline ends came to 21 bases. CDR1 and CDR2 (germline): SGHVS, FQNEAQ. The CDR3 extends over 16 amino acids. Here the CDR3 reads CASSFVVASRSPEQYF. The CDR3 nucleotides are TGTGCCAGCAGCTTCGTGGTAGCCAGCCGGTCTCCCGAGCAGTACTTC.

The chain joins TRBV12-2 to TRBJ1-3; TRBD1, the table's D call, was not compared with the DNA. TRBV12-2 is reported as a pseudogene. The CDR3 covers 17 residues. The CDR3 reads CASRLGRTPPRGNTIYF. CDR3 DNA: TGCGCAAGTCGCTTAGGACGGACACCTCCGAGGGGAAACACCATATATTTT.

The gene calls are TRBV21-1 and TRBJ2-7; the table's D call, TRBD1, has no DNA check behind it. TRBV21-1 is described as a pseudogene. CDR3 length: 17 amino acids. The CDR3 reads CASSKAVRGAASYEQYF. CDR3 in DNA: TGTGCCAGCAGCAAAGCGGTGCGGGGGGCAGCCTCCTACGAGCAGTACTTC.

The genes are TRBV19 and TRBJ2-2; TRBD1 matches 8 bases. The CDR3 is 17 amino acids. J was trimmed by 6 bases and V by 7 bases; bases with no gene match: 16. In germline, CDR1 is LNHDA, CDR2 SQIVND (reference sequence). The DNA of the CDR3 is TGTGCCAGTACCACAGGAACAGGGGGACCCGTGGCCGGGGAGCTGTTTTTT. Translating gives CASTTGTGGPVAGELFF.

This chain joins TRBV20-1 and TRBJ1-4, with D perhaps TRBD1 (6 bases). Germline V gene lookup returns CDR1 DFQATT and CDR2 SNEGSKA (reference sequence). This CDR3 is built from 13 residues. Deletions cut 6 bases from V and 11 bases from J, with 19 bases between. The CDR3: CSAQKRQVGKLFF. The CDR3 bases are TGCAGTGCACAAAAGAGACAGGTGGGGAAACTGTTTTTT.

This clonotype has only one observation. The CDR3 is CASTTWRGSNQPQHF. The CDR3 coding sequence is TGTGCCAGCACTACCTGGAGGGGTAGCAATCAGCCCCAGCATTTT. This sequence joins TRBV2 and TRBJ1-5; tentative D call: TRBD1 (5 bases). The CDR3 has 15 residues. Between the trimmed V and J ends, which lost 7 bases and 0 bases, there was a span of 13 bases. Germline CDR1 reads SNHLY; CDR2 reads FYNNEI.

The chain has TRBV24-1 and TRBJ2-3; no definite D call. Per the germline V gene, CDR1 is KGHDR and CDR2 is SFDVKD. Trimming cost V 0 bases and J 5 bases, with 8 bases left between them. This CDR3 region has 14 residues. DNA of the CDR3: TGTGCCACCAGTGATTTGATCAGAGGAGATACGCAGTATTTT. Protein product: CATSDLIRGDTQYF.

This clonotype was detected once. CDR3 residues: CASSYSGRNYGYTF. The CDR3 nucleotides read TGTGCCAGCAGTTACTCGGGCCGGAACTATGGCTACACCTTC. V and J are TRBV6-5 and TRBJ1-2, with unresolved D. CDR3 size: 14 residues. V lost 0 bases to trimming and J lost 2 bases, with 7 bases between them. Germline V CDR1 and CDR2: MNHEY, SVGAGI.

The chain joins TRBV6-1 to TRBJ2-7; D call uncertain. Germline V gene data show CDR1 as MNHNS and CDR2 as SASEGT. The V end lost 6 bases, the J end lost 2 bases, and 11 bases lay between the germline ends. This CDR3 comprises 13 residues. CDR3 sequence reads: CASRGRYPYEQYF. The CDR3 bases are TGTGCCAGCAGGGGCAGATACCCCTACGAGCAGTACTTC.

CDR3 nucleotides: TGTGCCAGCAGCTTGACCCCACAGGGAAAGAACACCGGGGAGCTGTTTTTT. Translation gives CASSLTPQGKNTGELFF. The chain joins TRBV7-2 to TRBJ2-2; tentatively, D is TRBD1 (6 bases). This CDR3 has 17 amino acids. V gave up 3 bases and J gave up 1 base, with 15 bases separating them. Germline V gene data show CDR1 as SGHTA and CDR2 as FQGNSA.

This clonotype was counted a few times. The V call is TRBV20-1, the J call TRBJ1-1; D not resolved. The CDR3 totals 14 residues. Between the trimmed V and J ends, which lost 1 base and 1 base, there was a span of 10 bases. The germline gives CDR1 DFQATT, CDR2 SNEGSKA (reference sequence). CDR3 sequence: CSARAVVSNTEAFF. DNA of the CDR3: TGCAGTGCTAGAGCGGTGGTATCGAACACTGAAGCTTTCTTT.

V is TRBV7-2 and J is TRBJ2-1; D not resolved. Per the germline V gene, CDR1 is SGHTA and CDR2 is FQGNSA. V shed 2 bases and J shed 6 bases, with 5 bases lying between them. CDR3 size: 12 residues. The CDR3 nucleotides read TGTGCCAGCAGCTTATACGGCAATGAGCAGTTCTTC. Amino acid sequence: CASSLYGNEQFF.

The V and J genes are TRBV2 and TRBJ2-7; a possible D gene is TRBD2 (5 bases). Trimming cost V 1 base and J 3 bases, with 13 bases left between them. Germline CDR1 and CDR2: SNHLY and FYNNEI. The CDR3 consists of 15 residues. This CDR3 reads CASSEGRSSDYEQYF. The CDR3 bases are TGTGCCAGCAGTGAAGGGAGGTCCTCCGACTACGAGCAGTACTTC. The entire variable domain, with the rest obtained from reference TRBV2 and TRBJ2-7, is as follows: EPEVTQTPSHQVTQMGQEVILRCVPISNHLYFYWYRQILGQKVEFLVSFYNNEISEKSEIFDDQFSVERPDGSNFTLKIRSTKLEDSAMYFCASSEGRSSDYEQYFGPGTRLTVT.

This chain joins TRBV20-1 and TRBJ1-2; TRBD1 matches at 9 bases. The V segment lost 4 bases and the J segment 4 bases; nucleotides outside the gene matches: 7. Germline V lookup: CDR1 DFQATT, CDR2 SNEGSKA (reference sequence). The length of the CDR3 is 14 residues. The CDR3 DNA reads as TGCAGTGCTAAGGGACAGGGCATCTTCTATGGCTACACCTTC. It translates to CSAKGQGIFYGYTF.

This clonotype was seen a few times. The chain carries TRBV2 and TRBJ1-2; D gene uncertain. The CDR3 loop spans 13 amino acids. Germline CDR1 and CDR2: SNHLY and FYNNEI. Trimming took off 6 bases at V and 4 bases at J, with 12 bases between the two ends. This CDR3 is CASSSRHGYGYTF. CDR3 bases: TGTGCCAGCAGCTCCCGACACGGCTATGGCTACACCTTC.

This chain links TRBV5-6 with TRBJ1-6; no clear D gene. Germline CDR1 is SGHDT and CDR2 is YYEEEE. CDR3 length equals 14 residues. Trimming stripped 6 bases from V and 2 bases from J, with 9 bases between. The CDR3 protein is CASTTLPYNSPLHF. The CDR3 DNA follows: TGTGCCAGCACCACTCTTCCCTATAATTCACCCCTCCACTTT. Filled out from reference TRBV5-6 and TRBJ1-6, the complete variable domain reads DAGVTQSPTHLIKTRGQQVTLRCSPKSGHDTVSWYQQALGQGPQFIFQYYEEEERQRGNFPDRFSGHQFPNYSSELNVNALLLGDSALYLCASTTLPYNSPLHFGNGTRLTVT.

V is TRBV7-9 and J is TRBJ2-7; TRBD2 agrees at 12 bases. The CDR3 consists of 14 residues. The trim removed 4 bases at V and 3 bases at J, leaving 1 base unmatched. CDR1 SEHNR and CDR2 FQNEAQ come from the germline V gene (reference sequence). The CDR3 nucleotides read TGTGCCAGCAGCTCGGGACTAGCGGGCTACGAGCAGTACTTC. It translates to CASSSGLAGYEQYF. Full variable domain (outside the CDR3, taken from reference TRBV7-9 and TRBJ2-7): DTGVSQNPRHKITKRGQNVTFRCDPISEHNRLYWYRQTLGQGPEFLTYFQNEAQLEKSRLLSDRFSAERPKGSFSTLEIQRTEQGDSAMYLCASSSGLAGYEQYFGPGTRLTVT.

V gene TRBV20-1 combines with J gene TRBJ2-7, with D perhaps matching TRBD1 or TRBD2 (5 bases each). The CDR3 length is 13 residues. Germline CDR1 reads DFQATT; CDR2 reads SNEGSKA (reference sequence). With 2 bases removed from V and 4 bases from J, the gap between germline ends came to 12 bases. The CDR3 DNA is TGCAGTGCTAGACCCGGGGCAGGTTACGAGCAGTACTTC. Translating it yields CSARPGAGYEQYF.

CDR3 coding DNA: TGTGCCAGCTCACCACCGGGGGTGAACACTGAAGCTTTCTTT. Translated: CASSPPGVNTEAFF. This chain joins TRBV18 and TRBJ1-1; possibly TRBD1 for D (5 bases). V was cut by 0 bases and J by 0 bases, with 5 bases left in between. The CDR3 contains 14 residues. Per the germline V gene, CDR1 is KGHSH and CDR2 is LQKENI. Filled out from reference TRBV18 and TRBJ1-1, the complete variable domain reads NAGVMQNPRHLVRRRGQEARLRCSPMKGHSHVYWYRQLPEEGLKFMVYLQKENIIDESGMPKERFSAEFPKEGPSILRIQQVVRGDSAAYFCASSPPGVNTEAFFGQGTRLTVV.